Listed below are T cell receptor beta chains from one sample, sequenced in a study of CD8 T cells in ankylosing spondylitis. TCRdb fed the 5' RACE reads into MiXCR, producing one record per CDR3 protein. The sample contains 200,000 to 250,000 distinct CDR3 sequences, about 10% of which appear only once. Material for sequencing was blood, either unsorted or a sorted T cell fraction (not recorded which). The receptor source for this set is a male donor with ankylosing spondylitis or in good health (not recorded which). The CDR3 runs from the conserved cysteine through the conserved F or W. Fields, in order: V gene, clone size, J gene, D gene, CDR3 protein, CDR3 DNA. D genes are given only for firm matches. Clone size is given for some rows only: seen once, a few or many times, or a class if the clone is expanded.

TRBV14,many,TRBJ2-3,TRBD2,CASSPSLGGGWDTQYF,TGTGCCAGCAGCCCATCTCTTGGCGGGGGATGGGATACGCAGTATTTT
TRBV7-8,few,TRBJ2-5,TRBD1,CASSPKGGQGGETQYF,TGTGCCAGCAGCCCTAAAGGTGGACAGGGTGGGGAGACCCAGTACTTC
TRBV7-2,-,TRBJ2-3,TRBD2,CASVTRGGGAADTQYF,TGTGCCAGCGTAACGCGGGGCGGGGGGGCCGCGGATACGCAGTATTTT
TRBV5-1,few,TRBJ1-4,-,CASSQGRVNEKLFF,TGCGCCAGCAGCCAGGGCAGGGTTAATGAAAAACTGTTTTTT
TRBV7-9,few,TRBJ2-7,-,CASASGTYEQYF,TGTGCCAGCGCCTCCGGGACTTACGAGCAGTACTTC
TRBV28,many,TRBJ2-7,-,CASSLSTPGTYEQYF,TGTGCCAGCAGTTTATCCACCCCAGGGACGTACGAGCAGTACTTC
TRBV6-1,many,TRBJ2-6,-,CASSLRSGANVLTF,TGTGCCAGCAGTCTCCGCTCTGGGGCCAACGTCCTGACTTTC
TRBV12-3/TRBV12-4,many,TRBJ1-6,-,CASSLGPGYNSPLHF,TGTGCCAGCAGTTTAGGGCCGGGCTATAATTCACCCCTCCACTTT
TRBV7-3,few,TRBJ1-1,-,CASSLGHANTEAFF,TGTGCCAGCAGCTTGGGACACGCGAACACTGAAGCTTTCTTT
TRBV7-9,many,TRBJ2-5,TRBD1,CASSFRTGGGETQYF,TGTGCCAGCAGCTTCCGGACAGGGGGCGGTGAGACCCAGTACTTC
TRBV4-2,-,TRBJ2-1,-,CARGPEGPTSYNEQFF,TGTGCCAGGGGCCCCGAGGGACCCACCTCCTACAATGAGCAGTTCTTC
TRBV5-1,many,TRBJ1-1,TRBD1,CASTSLGQGRNTEAFF,TGCGCCAGCACCTCTCTTGGACAGGGTCGTAACACTGAAGCTTTCTTT
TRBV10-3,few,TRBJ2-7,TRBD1,CAISESSGDRAEQYF,TGTGCCATCAGTGAAAGCTCGGGGGACAGGGCCGAGCAGTACTTC
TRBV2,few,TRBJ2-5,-,CASILFPQETQYF,TGTGCCAGCATATTATTCCCCCAAGAGACCCAGTACTTC
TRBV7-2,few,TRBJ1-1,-,CASSLASVNTEAFF,TGTGCCAGCAGCTTAGCTTCAGTGAACACTGAAGCTTTCTTT